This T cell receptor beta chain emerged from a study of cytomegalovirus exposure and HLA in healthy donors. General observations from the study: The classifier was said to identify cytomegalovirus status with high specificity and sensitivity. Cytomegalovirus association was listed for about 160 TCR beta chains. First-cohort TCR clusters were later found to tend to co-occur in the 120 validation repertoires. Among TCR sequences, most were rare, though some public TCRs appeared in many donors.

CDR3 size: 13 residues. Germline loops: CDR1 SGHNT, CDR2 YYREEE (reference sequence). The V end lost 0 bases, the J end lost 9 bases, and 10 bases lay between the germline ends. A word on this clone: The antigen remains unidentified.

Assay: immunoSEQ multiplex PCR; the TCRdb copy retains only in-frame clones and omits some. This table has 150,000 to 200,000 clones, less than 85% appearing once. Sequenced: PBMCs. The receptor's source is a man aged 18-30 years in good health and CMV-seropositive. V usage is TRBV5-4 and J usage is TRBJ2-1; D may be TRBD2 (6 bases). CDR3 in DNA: TGTGCCAGCAGCTTGGAGCAAGCGGGTGAGCAGTTCTTC. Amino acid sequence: CASSLEQAGEQFF. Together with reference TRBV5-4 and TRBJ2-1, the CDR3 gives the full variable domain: ETGVTQSPTHLIKTRGQQVTLRCSSQSGHNTVSWYQQALGQGPQFIFQYYREEENGRGNFPPRFSGLQFPNYSSELNVNALELDDSALYLCASSLEQAGEQFFGPGTRLTVL.